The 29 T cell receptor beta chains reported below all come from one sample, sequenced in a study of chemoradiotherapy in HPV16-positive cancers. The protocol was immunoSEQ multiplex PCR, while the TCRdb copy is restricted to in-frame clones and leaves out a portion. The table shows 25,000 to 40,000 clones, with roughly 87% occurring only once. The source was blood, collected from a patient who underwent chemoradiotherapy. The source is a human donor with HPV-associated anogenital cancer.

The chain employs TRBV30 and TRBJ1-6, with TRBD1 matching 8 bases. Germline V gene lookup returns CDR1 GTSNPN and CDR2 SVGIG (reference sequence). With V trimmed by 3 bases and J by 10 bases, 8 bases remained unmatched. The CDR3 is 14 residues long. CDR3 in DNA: TGTGCCTGGAGCCAGGGGGCCGGAGGATCACCCCTCCACTTT. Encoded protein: CAWSQGAGGSPLHF.

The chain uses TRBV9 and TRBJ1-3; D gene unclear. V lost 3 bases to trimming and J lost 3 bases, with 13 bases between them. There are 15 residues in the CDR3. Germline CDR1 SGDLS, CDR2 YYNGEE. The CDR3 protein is CASSANGIDGNTIYF. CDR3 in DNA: TGTGCCAGCAGCGCCAATGGAATTGATGGAAACACCATATATTTT.

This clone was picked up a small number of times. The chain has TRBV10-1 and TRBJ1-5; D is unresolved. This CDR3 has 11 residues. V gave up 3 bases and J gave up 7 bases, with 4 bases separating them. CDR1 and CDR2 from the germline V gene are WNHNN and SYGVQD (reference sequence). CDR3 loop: CASSEVQPQHF. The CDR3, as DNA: TGCGCCAGCAGTGAAGTCCAGCCCCAGCATTTT.

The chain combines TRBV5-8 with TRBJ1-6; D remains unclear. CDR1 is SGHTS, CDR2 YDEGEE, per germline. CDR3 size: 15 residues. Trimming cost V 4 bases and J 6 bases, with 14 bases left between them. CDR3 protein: CASSPRNSFNSPLHF. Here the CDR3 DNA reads TGTGCCAGCAGCCCCCGGAACAGTTTTAATTCACCCCTCCACTTT.

The CDR3 sequence: CAISRGVGMNTEAFF. Here the CDR3 DNA reads TGTGCCATATCACGGGGCGTAGGGATGAACACTGAAGCTTTCTTT. The rearrangement uses TRBV5-8 and TRBJ1-1; D might be TRBD1 (5 bases). CDR1 is SGHTS and CDR2 is YDEGEE in the germline V gene. The CDR3 runs 15 residues. Deletions cut 9 bases from V and 0 bases from J, with 18 bases between.

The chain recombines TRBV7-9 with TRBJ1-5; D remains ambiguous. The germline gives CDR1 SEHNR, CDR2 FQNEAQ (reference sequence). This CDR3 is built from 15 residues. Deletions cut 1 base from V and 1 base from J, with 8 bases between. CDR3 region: CASSLGVGSNQPQHF. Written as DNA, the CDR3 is TGTGCCAGCAGCTTAGGGGTAGGGAGCAATCAGCCCCAGCATTTT.

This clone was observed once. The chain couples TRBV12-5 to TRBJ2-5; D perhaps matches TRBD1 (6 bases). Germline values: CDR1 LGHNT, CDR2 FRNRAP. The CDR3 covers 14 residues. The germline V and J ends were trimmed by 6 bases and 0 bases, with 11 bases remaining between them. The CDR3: CASGYGQYQETQYF. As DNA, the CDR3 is TGTGCTAGTGGGTATGGACAGTACCAAGAGACCCAGTACTTC.

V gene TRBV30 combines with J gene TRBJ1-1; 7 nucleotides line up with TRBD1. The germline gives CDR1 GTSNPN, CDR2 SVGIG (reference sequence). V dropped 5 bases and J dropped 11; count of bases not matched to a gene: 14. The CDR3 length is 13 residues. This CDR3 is CAWANRGRERAFF. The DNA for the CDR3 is TGTGCCTGGGCAAACAGGGGACGTGAGAGGGCTTTCTTT.

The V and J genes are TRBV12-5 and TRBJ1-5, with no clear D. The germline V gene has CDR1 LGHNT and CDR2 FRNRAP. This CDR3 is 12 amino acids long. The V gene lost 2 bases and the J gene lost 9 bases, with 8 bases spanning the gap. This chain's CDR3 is CASGLPDRPQHF. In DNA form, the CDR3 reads TGTGCTAGTGGTTTGCCCGATAGGCCCCAGCATTTT.

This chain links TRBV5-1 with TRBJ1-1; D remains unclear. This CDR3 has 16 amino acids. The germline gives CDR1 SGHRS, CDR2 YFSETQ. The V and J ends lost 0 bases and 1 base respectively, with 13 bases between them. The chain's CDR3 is CASSLGLFRGNTEAFF. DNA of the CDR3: TGCGCCAGCAGCTTGGGGTTGTTTAGAGGGAACACTGAAGCTTTCTTT.

CDR3 loop: CASSLNTETNYGYTF. CDR3 coding DNA: TGTGCCAGCAGCTTAAATACGGAAACTAACTATGGCTACACCTTC. The chain is built from TRBV7-6 and TRBJ1-2, with unresolved D. CDR1 is SGHVS and CDR2 is FNYEAQ in the germline V gene. Trimming stripped 2 bases from V and 0 bases from J, with 10 bases between. CDR3 length equals 15 residues.

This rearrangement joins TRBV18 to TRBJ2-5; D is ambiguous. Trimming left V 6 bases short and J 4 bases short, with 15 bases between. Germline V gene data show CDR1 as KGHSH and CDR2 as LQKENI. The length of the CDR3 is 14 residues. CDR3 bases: TGTGCCAGCTCCCTCCTACAAACTTCAGAGACCCAGTACTTC. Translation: CASSLLQTSETQYF.

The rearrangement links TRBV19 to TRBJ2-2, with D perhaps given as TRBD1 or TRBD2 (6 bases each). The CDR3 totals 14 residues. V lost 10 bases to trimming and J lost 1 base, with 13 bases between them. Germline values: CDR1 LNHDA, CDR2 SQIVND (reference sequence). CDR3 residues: CATDGGRNTGELFF. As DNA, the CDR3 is TGTGCCACCGACGGGGGCAGGAACACCGGGGAGCTGTTTTTT.

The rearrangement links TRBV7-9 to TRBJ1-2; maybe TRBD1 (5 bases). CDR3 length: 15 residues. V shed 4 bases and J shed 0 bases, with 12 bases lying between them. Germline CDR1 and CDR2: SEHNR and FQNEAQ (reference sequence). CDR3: CASSWTQGANYGYTF. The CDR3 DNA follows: TGTGCCAGCAGCTGGACGCAGGGAGCTAACTATGGCTACACCTTC.

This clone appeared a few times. CDR3 sequence: CASKDFNSPLHF. CDR3 nucleotides: TGTGCCAGTAAGGACTTTAATTCACCCCTCCACTTT. The chain employs TRBV19 and TRBJ1-6; D not resolved. This CDR3 is built from 12 residues. Germline lookup yields CDR1 LNHDA and CDR2 SQIVND (reference sequence). V was pared by 7 bases and J by 6 bases, with 7 bases between.

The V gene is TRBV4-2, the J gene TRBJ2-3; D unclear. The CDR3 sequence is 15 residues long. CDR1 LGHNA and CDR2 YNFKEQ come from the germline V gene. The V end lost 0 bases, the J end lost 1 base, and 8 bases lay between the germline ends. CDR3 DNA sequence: TGTGCCAGCAGCCAAGAGTCTCTCCGCACAGATACGCAGTATTTT. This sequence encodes CASSQESLRTDTQYF.

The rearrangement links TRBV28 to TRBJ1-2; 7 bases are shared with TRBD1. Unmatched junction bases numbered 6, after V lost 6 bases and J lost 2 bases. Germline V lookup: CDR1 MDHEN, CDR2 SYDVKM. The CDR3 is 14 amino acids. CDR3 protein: CASRYQGGNYGYTF. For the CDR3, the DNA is TGTGCCAGCAGGTATCAGGGGGGGAACTATGGCTACACCTTC.

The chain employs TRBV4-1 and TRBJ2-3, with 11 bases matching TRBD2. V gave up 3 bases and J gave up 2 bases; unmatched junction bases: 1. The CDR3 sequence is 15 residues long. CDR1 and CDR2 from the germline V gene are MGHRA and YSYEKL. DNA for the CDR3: TGCGCCAGCAGCCAGACTAGCGGGGCCACAGATACGCAGTATTTT. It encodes CASSQTSGATDTQYF.

The CDR3 DNA reads TGTGCCAGCAGCGCCCACCCACAGGGCAACTATGGCTACACCTTC. As protein: CASSAHPQGNYGYTF. This chain links TRBV5-8 with TRBJ1-2; D perhaps matches TRBD1 (6 bases). The germline V gene encodes CDR1 SGHTS and CDR2 YDEGEE. The germline V and J ends were trimmed by 4 bases and 2 bases, with 15 bases remaining between them. The CDR3 has 15 residues. The variable domain in full, with the rest retrieved from reference TRBV5-8 and TRBJ1-2, is EAGVTQSPTHLIKTRGQQATLRCSPISGHTSVYWYQQALGLGLQFLLWYDEGEERNRGNFPPRFSGRQFPNYSSELNVNALELEDSALYLCASSAHPQGNYGYTFGSGTRLTVV.

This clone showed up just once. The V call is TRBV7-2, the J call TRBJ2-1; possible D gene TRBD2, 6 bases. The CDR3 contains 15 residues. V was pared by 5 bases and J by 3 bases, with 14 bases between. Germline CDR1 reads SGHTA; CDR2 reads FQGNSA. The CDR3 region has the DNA TGTGCCAGCAGCCCGGAGGAGGGGTACTACAATGAGCAGTTCTTC. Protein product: CASSPEEGYYNEQFF.

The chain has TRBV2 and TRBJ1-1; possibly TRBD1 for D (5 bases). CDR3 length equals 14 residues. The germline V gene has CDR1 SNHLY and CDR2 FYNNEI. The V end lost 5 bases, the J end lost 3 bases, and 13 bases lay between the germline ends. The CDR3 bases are TGTGCCAGCAGTATAGGGACCCGGGACACTGAAGCTTTCTTT. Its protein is CASSIGTRDTEAFF.

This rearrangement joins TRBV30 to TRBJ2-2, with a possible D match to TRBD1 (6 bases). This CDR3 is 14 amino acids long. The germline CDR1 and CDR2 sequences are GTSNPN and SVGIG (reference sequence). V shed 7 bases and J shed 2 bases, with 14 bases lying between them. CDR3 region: CAFNRGGNTGELFF. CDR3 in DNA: TGTGCCTTCAACCGAGGGGGTAACACCGGGGAGCTGTTTTTT.

CDR3 in amino acids: CASSPLAGGSPQPQHF. As DNA, the CDR3 is TGCGCCAGCAGCCCCCTAGCAGGGGGCTCGCCTCAGCCCCAGCATTTT. This rearrangement joins TRBV5-1 to TRBJ1-5; TRBD1 aligns across 8 bases. V lost 4 bases and J lost 6; bases outside the gene matches: 12. Germline V gene data show CDR1 as SGHRS and CDR2 as YFSETQ. The CDR3 has 16 residues.

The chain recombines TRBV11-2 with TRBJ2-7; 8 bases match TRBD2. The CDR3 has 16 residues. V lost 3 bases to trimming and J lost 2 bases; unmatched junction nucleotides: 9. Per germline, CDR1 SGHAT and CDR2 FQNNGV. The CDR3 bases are TGTGCCAGCAGCTTGAATCCAACTAGCGGAACCTACGAGCAGTACTTC. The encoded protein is CASSLNPTSGTYEQYF.

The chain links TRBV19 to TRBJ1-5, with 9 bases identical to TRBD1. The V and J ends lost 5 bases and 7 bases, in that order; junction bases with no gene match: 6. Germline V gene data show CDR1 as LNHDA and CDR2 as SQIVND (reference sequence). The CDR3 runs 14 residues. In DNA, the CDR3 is TGTGCCAGTAGTTCAACAGGGGGCCAACAGCCCCAGCATTTT. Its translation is CASSSTGGQQPQHF.

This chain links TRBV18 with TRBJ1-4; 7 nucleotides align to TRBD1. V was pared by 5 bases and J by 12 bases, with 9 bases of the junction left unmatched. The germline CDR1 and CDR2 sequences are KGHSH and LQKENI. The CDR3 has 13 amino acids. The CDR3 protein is CASSATDRSELFF. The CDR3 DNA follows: TGTGCCAGCTCAGCCACGGACAGGTCGGAACTGTTTTTT.

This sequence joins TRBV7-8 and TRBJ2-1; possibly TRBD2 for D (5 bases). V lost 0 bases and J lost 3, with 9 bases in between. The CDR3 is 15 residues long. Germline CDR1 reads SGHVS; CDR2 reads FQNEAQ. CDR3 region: CASSLAGANYNEQFF. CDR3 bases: TGTGCCAGCAGCTTAGCGGGAGCCAACTACAATGAGCAGTTCTTC.

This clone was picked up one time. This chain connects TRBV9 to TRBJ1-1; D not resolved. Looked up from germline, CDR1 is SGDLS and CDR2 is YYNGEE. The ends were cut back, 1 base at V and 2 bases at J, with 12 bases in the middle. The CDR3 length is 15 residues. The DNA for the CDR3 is TGTGCCAGCAGCGTAAACCCCCGGAGTAACACTGAAGCTTTCTTT. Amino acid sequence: CASSVNPRSNTEAFF.

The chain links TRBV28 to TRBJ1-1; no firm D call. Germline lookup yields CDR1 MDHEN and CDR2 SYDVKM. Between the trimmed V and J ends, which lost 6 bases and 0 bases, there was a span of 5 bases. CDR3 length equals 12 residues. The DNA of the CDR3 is TGTGCCAGCAGCCAGATGAACACTGAAGCTTTCTTT. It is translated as CASSQMNTEAFF.